A selection of T cell receptor beta chains follows, all from one sample in a study of cytomegalovirus exposure and HLA in healthy donors. TCRdb keeps only in-frame clones here, not all; method: immunoSEQ multiplex PCR. This table holds approximately 150,000 clones, over 60% found once. Sequencing was carried out using PBMCs. The receptors were gathered from a woman under 40 in good health and CMV-seronegative. The CDR3 runs from the conserved cysteine through the conserved F or W. The D gene is left open where the match is weak. Only part of the rows carry a size: once, few, many, or a class if the clone is expanded.

>-|16|TRBV18|TRBJ2-7|TRBD1
TGTGCCAGCTCACCACCGACAGGGAAAAGCCTCTACGAGCAGTACTTC
CASSPPTGKSLYEQYF
>few|14|TRBV7-9|TRBJ2-5|-
TGTGCCAGCAGCTTATTTGGACTTTGGGAGACCCAGTACTTC
CASSLFGLWETQYF
>once|14|TRBV2|TRBJ1-2|-
TGTGCCAGCATCCCAGCCGGGGAGGGAGGGGGCTACACCTTC
CASIPAGEGGGYTF
>few|14|TRBV15|TRBJ2-7|TRBD2
TGTGCCACCAGCAGAGCCCGGGGGGCCTACGAGCAGTACTTC
CATSRARGAYEQYF
>-|12|TRBV15|TRBJ1-2|-
TGTGCCACCAGCGGGGCAGGCTATGGCTACACCTTC
CATSGAGYGYTF
>-|15|TRBV1|TRBJ2-3|-
TGCACCAGCAGGTCCCGACTAGCGCGAACAGATACGCAGTATTTT
CTSRSRLARTDTQYF
>once|11|TRBV29-1|TRBJ1-2|-
TGCAGCGTTGACCCAAACTATGGCTACACCTTC
CSVDPNYGYTF
>-|16|TRBV27|TRBJ2-7|TRBD2
TGTGCCAGCAGTTCCACTGGGTGGGGGGGATCCTACGAGCAGTACTTC
CASSSTGWGGSYEQYF
>-|16|TRBV5-4|TRBJ2-5|-
TGTGCCAGCAGCTTGGGGGGAGCAAACCCCAAAGAGACCCAGTACTTC
CASSLGGANPKETQYF
>-|14|TRBV10-3|TRBJ1-2|TRBD1
TGTGCCATCAGGACAGGGGGCCAAATCTATGGCTACACCTTC
CAIRTGGQIYGYTF
>-|14|TRBV6-4|TRBJ2-7|TRBD2
TGTGCCAGCAGTTCCGGACTAGCGGGGGGCGAGCAGTACTTC
CASSSGLAGGEQYF
>-|15|TRBV10-1|TRBJ2-5|TRBD1
TGCGCCAGCAGGGATCTGCAGGGGGCTCAAGAGACCCAGTACTTC
CASRDLQGAQETQYF
>-|13|TRBV9|TRBJ2-3|-
TGTGCCAGCAGCGTCCTCCCTAGAGATACGCAGTATTTT
CASSVLPRDTQYF
>-|15|TRBV11-2|TRBJ2-7|TRBD2
TGTGCCAGCAGGTCTCTACGGGGGGGATCCTACGAGCAGTACTTC
CASRSLRGGSYEQYF
>-|13|TRBV30|TRBJ1-1|-
TGTGCCTGGACGCATGGGGGCCCCCAGGAAGCTTTCTTT
CAWTHGGPQEAFF
>-|18|TRBV7-9|TRBJ1-6|-
TGTGCCAGCAGCTTAGATACCGGTTCTAGCTCCTATAATTCACCCCTCCACTTT
CASSLDTGSSSYNSPLHF
>-|13|TRBV7-3|TRBJ1-1|-
TGTGCCAGCAGCTTGGGGGGAAAGGGGAAAGCTTTCTTT
CASSLGGKGKAFF
>-|13|TRBV6-5|TRBJ1-1|TRBD1
TGTGCCAGCAGCCGGGGACAGGTGACTGAAGCTTTCTTT
CASSRGQVTEAFF
>-|13|TRBV6-1|TRBJ1-1|-
TGTGCCAGCGGAGGCAGCGGGAACACTGAAGCTTTCTTT
CASGGSGNTEAFF
>-|15|TRBV5-4|TRBJ2-2|TRBD2
TGTGCCAGCAGCCCCGGGGGGTCGAACACCGGGGAGCTGTTTTTT
CASSPGGSNTGELFF
>few|15|TRBV7-3|TRBJ1-1|TRBD1
TGTGCCAGCAGCTTAAGGACAGGGGCCTCCCCTGAGGCTTTCTTT
CASSLRTGASPEAFF
>once|15|TRBV5-5|TRBJ1-1|-
TGTGCCAGCAGCTTGTGGGCCGCGATGAACACTGAAGCTTTCTTT
CASSLWAAMNTEAFF
>few|14|TRBV6-6|TRBJ1-2|-
TGTGCCAGCAGTTACTCTGGGGGGTCCCCTGGCTACACCTTC
CASSYSGGSPGYTF
>-|15|TRBV19|TRBJ2-1|TRBD1
TGTGCCAGTAGTATAGATGACAGGGGGCACGATGAGCAGTTCTTC
CASSIDDRGHDEQFF
>-|13|TRBV5-4|TRBJ1-3|-
TGTGCCAGCAGCTTGGGAGGGGGAAACACCATATATTTT
CASSLGGGNTIYF
>once|14|TRBV11-1|TRBJ1-2|-
TGTGCCAGCAGCCTCTGGGGGGAGGACTATGGCTACACCTTC
CASSLWGEDYGYTF
>-|13|TRBV30|TRBJ2-7|-
TGTGCCTGGAGTGTCTATCAAGCGTACGAGCAGTACTTC
CAWSVYQAYEQYF
>few|14|TRBV6-5|TRBJ1-1|TRBD1
TGTGCCAGCAGTTACGACAGGGTACGGACTGAAGCTTTCTTT
CASSYDRVRTEAFF
>-|14|TRBV2|TRBJ2-2|-
TGTGCCAGCAGCGGGGGGCGGAACACCGGGGAGCTGTTTTTT
CASSGGRNTGELFF
>-|14|TRBV2|TRBJ1-5|-
TGTGCCAGCAGTCCAGGGTATAGCAATCAGCCCCAGCATTTT
CASSPGYSNQPQHF